Listed below are T cell receptor beta chains from one sample, sequenced in a study of blood T cell repertoires in COVID-19. Some clones are missing from TCRdb's copy, which holds only in-frame ones; the method was immunoSEQ multiplex PCR. In the table there are more than 250,000 clones, roughly 86% of which are singletons. The specimen was peripheral blood. All receptors derive from a young woman who had recovered from COVID-19. Both conserved end residues are part of each CDR3. A D gene is named only where the DNA matches it firmly. Part of the rows lack a size; the others show once, few, many or a class for expanded clones.

clone_size | j_call | v_call | d_call | cdr3_nt | cdr3_aa
NA | TRBJ2-5 | TRBV13 | NA | TGTGCCAGCAGCTTAGGCCGGGACTCTGGGGAGACCCAGTACTTC | CASSLGRDSGETQYF
NA | TRBJ1-2 | TRBV5-1 | NA | TGCGCCAGCAGCTCGGACTTCTATGGCTACACCTTC | CASSSDFYGYTF
NA | TRBJ1-6 | TRBV27 | TRBD1 | TGTGCCAGCAGTTTACGGGACAGTTTAACACCCCTCCACTTT | CASSLRDSLTPLHF
NA | TRBJ2-7 | TRBV6-2/TRBV6-3 | NA | TGTGCCAGCAGTCAAGGGGGCGAGCAGTACTTC | CASSQGGEQYF
NA | TRBJ1-3 | TRBV9 | TRBD1 | TGTGCCAGCAGCGGGACAGGGGGCGGAAACACCATATATTTT | CASSGTGGGNTIYF
NA | TRBJ2-2 | TRBV9 | NA | TGTGCCAGCAGCGCCTTCGAGGGAGAGACCGGGGAGCTGTTTTTT | CASSAFEGETGELFF
NA | TRBJ2-2 | TRBV5-1 | TRBD2 | TGCGCCAGCAGCTTGGGGCGCTCGGGGGGAGCCGGGGAGCTGTTTTTT | CASSLGRSGGAGELFF
NA | TRBJ1-5 | TRBV12-3/TRBV12-4 | NA | TGTGCCAGCAGTTTCGGGTTCAATCAGCCCCAGCATTTT | CASSFGFNQPQHF
few | TRBJ2-2 | TRBV2 | NA | TGTGCCAGCAGTGGCAGAGGAGGGACCGGGGAGCTGTTTTTT | CASSGRGGTGELFF
NA | TRBJ1-2 | TRBV5-4 | NA | TGTGCCAGCAGTCAAGACAGTAACTATGGCTACACCTTC | CASSQDSNYGYTF
once | TRBJ1-6 | TRBV9 | NA | TGTGCCAGCAGCTTGGGACTCTCGGGACCCCTCCACTTT | CASSLGLSGPLHF
NA | TRBJ2-7 | TRBV7-2 | NA | TGTGCCAGCAGCTCGACAGGCTTCCACGAGCAGTACTTC | CASSSTGFHEQYF
NA | TRBJ2-2 | TRBV28 | TRBD2 | TGTGCCAGCAGTTTACCCCCTCGTGGTCTAGCGGGAGGGCACACCGGGGAGCTGTTTTTT | CASSLPPRGLAGGHTGELFF
few | TRBJ1-4 | TRBV11-2 | NA | TGTGCCAGCAGCTCAATCCGACTCGGTGAAAAACTGTTTTTT | CASSSIRLGEKLFF
once | TRBJ2-3 | TRBV2 | TRBD1 | TGTGCCAGCAGTAGACAGGGGTCGAGCACAGATACGCAGTATTTT | CASSRQGSSTDTQYF
NA | TRBJ2-5 | TRBV27 | NA | TGTGCCAGCAGGTTGACAGGTTTCGAGACCCAGTACTTC | CASRLTGFETQYF
NA | TRBJ2-5 | TRBV28 | NA | TGTGCCAGCACCCCGAGGCAATACCAAGAGACCCAGTACTTC | CASTPRQYQETQYF
NA | TRBJ2-7 | TRBV6-5 | NA | TGTGCGCGGGCAGGGGAAAGCGAGCAGTACTTC | CARAGESEQYF
NA | TRBJ2-5 | TRBV5-1 | TRBD1 | TGCGCCACCAAAGCTTCCGGGACAGGAGAGACCCAGTACTTC | CATKASGTGETQYF
NA | TRBJ2-1 | TRBV12-3/TRBV12-4 | NA | TGTGCCAGCAGGCAGGGCTCCTACAATGAGCAGTTCTTC | CASRQGSYNEQFF
NA | TRBJ1-5 | TRBV4-3 | NA | TGCGCCAGCAGCCAAGGGCGGAATAGCAATCAGCCCCAGCATTTT | CASSQGRNSNQPQHF
NA | TRBJ2-7 | TRBV4-3 | NA | TGCGCCAGCAGCCAATTTGGTGGCGGCTACGAGCAGTACTTC | CASSQFGGGYEQYF
NA | TRBJ2-5 | TRBV18 | NA | TGTGCCAGCTCACCACCGGTGGGGGCTGGGGAGACCCAGTACTTC | CASSPPVGAGETQYF
NA | TRBJ2-5 | TRBV5-1 | TRBD2 | TGCGCCAGCAGCTTGGCGGGACTAGCGGGAGGGCCCAGGGAGACCCAGTACTTC | CASSLAGLAGGPRETQYF
NA | TRBJ1-4 | TRBV27 | NA | TGTGCCACCCGGCGGGACGCTGCAACTAATGAAAAACTGTTTTTT | CATRRDAATNEKLFF
NA | TRBJ2-3 | TRBV10-3 | NA | TGTGCCATCAGTGGCGACAGTAGCACAGATACGCAGTATTTT | CAISGDSSTDTQYF
NA | TRBJ2-3 | TRBV18 | NA | TGTGCCAGCTCACCCCTAGCGACCGGAACAGATACGCAGTATTTT | CASSPLATGTDTQYF
NA | TRBJ2-7 | TRBV6-5 | TRBD2 | TGTGCCAGCAGGAGGGAGGGCGGAGTTATCGAGCAGTACTTC | CASRREGGVIEQYF
NA | TRBJ2-5 | TRBV3-1/TRBV3-2 | TRBD2 | TGTGCCAGCAGCCAAGAAGAATCTCGAGTATTTGGGACTAGCGGAAAGTCACAAGAGACCCAGTACTTC | CASSQEESRVFGTSGKSQETQYF
NA | TRBJ2-2 | TRBV7-9 | NA | TGTGCCAGCAGCCACCCAGGGGACGCGAACACCGGGGAGCTGTTTTTT | CASSHPGDANTGELFF
once | TRBJ1-1 | TRBV5-1 | TRBD1 | TGCGCCAGCAGCATCGGGACAGGGGGCACTGAAGCTTTCTTT | CASSIGTGGTEAFF
NA | TRBJ1-2 | TRBV19 | TRBD1 | TGTGCCAGTATCGAACCGGGACAGGGTTATGGCTACACCTTC | CASIEPGQGYGYTF
NA | TRBJ2-5 | TRBV2 | TRBD1 | TGTGCCAGCAGAGACCAGACAGGGAAGGAGACCCAGTACTTC | CASRDQTGKETQYF
NA | TRBJ2-7 | TRBV3-1/TRBV3-2 | TRBD2 | TGTGCCAGCAGCCAAGAGGCGGGAGGCGAGCAGTACTTC | CASSQEAGGEQYF
once | TRBJ1-2 | TRBV19 | NA | TGTGCCGGGCGACAGGCCGGGGCCTATGGCTACACCTTC | CAGRQAGAYGYTF
NA | TRBJ2-5 | TRBV2 | TRBD1 | TGTGCCAGCAGTTTAACCGGGACAGAACAAGAGACCCAGTACTTC | CASSLTGTEQETQYF
NA | TRBJ1-2 | TRBV7-9 | NA | TGTGCCAGCAGTCTGGGACTCGACTATGGTTTGGATAGGTACACCTTC | CASSLGLDYGLDRYTF
NA | TRBJ2-7 | TRBV30 | TRBD1 | TGTGCCTGGTCGTTCTCCGGGACAGGGTCCTACGAGCAGTACTTC | CAWSFSGTGSYEQYF
NA | TRBJ2-5 | TRBV5-1 | TRBD2 | TGCGCCAGCAGCAGGTCGACTAGCGCGGCAGGGGAGACCCAGTACTTC | CASSRSTSAAGETQYF
NA | TRBJ2-7 | TRBV5-4 | NA | TGTGCCAGCAGCTTGGGACTAGGACGCGAGCAGTACTTC | CASSLGLGREQYF
NA | TRBJ1-1 | TRBV10-3 | TRBD1 | TGTGCCATCGGAGACAGGGGGAACACTGAAGCTTTCTTT | CAIGDRGNTEAFF
NA | TRBJ2-7 | TRBV6-1 | TRBD1 | TGTGCCAGCAGTGATCAGGGGGCCAGGATCCCATACGAGCAGTACTTC | CASSDQGARIPYEQYF
few | TRBJ1-6 | TRBV10-2 | NA | TGCGCCAGCAGTGGGACAGCCTATTCACCCCTCCACTTT | CASSGTAYSPLHF
NA | TRBJ2-4 | TRBV6-6 | TRBD2 | TGTGCCAGCACCGATGCGGGGGACTTTCAAAACATTCAGTACTTC | CASTDAGDFQNIQYF
NA | TRBJ1-6 | TRBV7-6 | TRBD1 | TGTGCCAGCAGCTTGGGGTACAGGGGCCGTAATTCACCCCTCCACTTT | CASSLGYRGRNSPLHF
NA | TRBJ2-5 | TRBV28 | TRBD1 | TGTGCCAGCAGTTTATATCCGGGACAGAAGCAAGAGACCCAGTACTTC | CASSLYPGQKQETQYF
NA | TRBJ2-2 | TRBV4-1 | NA | TGCGCCAGCAGCCAAGTCGATATACAGGGGAACACCGGGGAGCTGTTTTTT | CASSQVDIQGNTGELFF
NA | TRBJ2-1 | TRBV4-1 | NA | TGCGCCAGCAGTACTACCTTGGCAGGGTACTACAATGAGCAGTTCTTC | CASSTTLAGYYNEQFF
NA | TRBJ1-1 | TRBV28 | NA | TGTGCCAGCAGTTTAGTCGGGTCCACTGAAGCTTTCTTT | CASSLVGSTEAFF
NA | TRBJ1-2 | TRBV3-1/TRBV3-2 | TRBD1 | TGTGCCAGCAGCCACGAATACGGACAGGGGAGGTATGGCTACACCTTC | CASSHEYGQGRYGYTF
NA | TRBJ1-2 | TRBV6-1 | TRBD1 | TGTGCCAGCAGTGAAGCGGGACAGGGTTATGGCTACACCTTC | CASSEAGQGYGYTF
few | TRBJ2-5 | TRBV14 | TRBD1 | TGTGCCAGCAGCCAAAGACAGGGCGCCGGGGAGACCCAGTACTTC | CASSQRQGAGETQYF
NA | TRBJ2-3 | TRBV11-3 | NA | TGTGCCAGCAGCTTAGGAGGTGTTTCAGATACGCAGTATTTT | CASSLGGVSDTQYF
NA | TRBJ2-3 | TRBV7-3 | TRBD1 | TGTGCCAGCAGCTTGACAGGGGCCGGTACAGATACGCAGTATTTT | CASSLTGAGTDTQYF
NA | TRBJ1-6 | TRBV27 | NA | TGTGCCAGCAGTTTAAGGGTCCAGGGCCGGTCACCCCTCCACTTT | CASSLRVQGRSPLHF
NA | TRBJ1-2 | TRBV29-1 | NA | TGCAGCGTTGTAACCTACGATGGCTACACCTTC | CSVVTYDGYTF
NA | TRBJ2-1 | TRBV4-1 | TRBD2 | TGCGCCAGCAGCCAAGATGAGACTAGCACCTACAATGAGCAGTTCTTC | CASSQDETSTYNEQFF